The next 14 T cell receptor beta chains were all read from a single sample in a study of cytomegalovirus exposure and HLA in healthy donors. The PCR made use of 60 Vbeta and 13 Jbeta primers. Libraries were prepared by immunoSEQ multiplex PCR; TCRdb keeps only in-frame clonotypes and omits some of them. The sample has 100,000 to 150,000 clones, roughly 70% seen once. The sample consisted of PBMCs. Every receptor here comes from a man younger than 40 in good health and CMV-seronegative.

Note on this clone: Germline and junction disagree at one end, which may indicate a read error. This chain uses TRBV6-5 with TRBJ2-5; 7 bases are shared with TRBD1. Germline CDR1 and CDR2: MNHEY and SVGAGI. The CDR3 totals 14 residues. The CDR3 DNA is TGTGCCAGCAGTTACTCGAATGCAGGGGGTCACGCGGACTTC. This sequence encodes CASSYSNAGGHADF.

The chain has TRBV5-4 and TRBJ2-7; D ambiguous. CDR1 and CDR2 from the germline V gene are SGHNT and YYREEE (reference sequence). The CDR3 is 13 amino acids. The V gene lost 1 base and the J gene lost 0 bases, with 5 bases spanning the gap. As DNA, the CDR3 is TGTGCCAGCAGCTTGTCCAGCTCCTACGAGCAGTACTTC. Translation gives CASSLSSSYEQYF. Together with reference TRBV5-4 and TRBJ2-7, the CDR3 gives the full variable domain: ETGVTQSPTHLIKTRGQQVTLRCSSQSGHNTVSWYQQALGQGPQFIFQYYREEENGRGNFPPRFSGLQFPNYSSELNVNALELDDSALYLCASSLSSSYEQYFGPGTRLTVT.

The rearrangement uses TRBV9 and TRBJ2-6; D gene ambiguous. Trimming removed 5 bases at V and 0 bases at J, with 9 bases between. There are 15 residues in the CDR3. Germline V gene sequence: CDR1 SGDLS, CDR2 YYNGEE. CDR3 sequence reads: CASSSEASGANVLTF. CDR3 DNA sequence: TGTGCCAGCAGTTCAGAGGCCTCTGGGGCCAACGTCCTGACTTTC.

The chain recombines TRBV7-9 with TRBJ1-4; perhaps TRBD1 as D (6 bases). Per the germline V gene, CDR1 is SEHNR and CDR2 is FQNEAQ (reference sequence). The CDR3 is 15 amino acids. V was cut by 4 bases and J by 6 bases, with 15 bases left in between. The CDR3 is CASSSRTATDEKLFF. CDR3 coding DNA: TGTGCCAGCAGCTCAAGGACAGCCACCGATGAAAAACTGTTTTTT. The whole variable domain, filled in from reference TRBV7-9 and TRBJ1-4, reads DTGVSQNPRHKITKRGQNVTFRCDPISEHNRLYWYRQTLGQGPEFLTYFQNEAQLEKSRLLSDRFSAERPKGSFSTLEIQRTEQGDSAMYLCASSSRTATDEKLFFGSGTQLSVL.

The gene calls are TRBV5-1 and TRBJ2-7, with TRBD1 matching 8 bases. This CDR3 is 19 amino acids long. Germline CDR1 reads SGHRS; CDR2 reads YFSETQ. The trim removed 0 bases at V and 0 bases at J, leaving 14 bases unmatched. The CDR3 DNA reads as TGCGCCAGCAGCTTGGATAGGACAGGGATTAGGGTAAGCTCCTACGAGCAGTACTTC. It specifies CASSLDRTGIRVSSYEQYF.

This clone was counted once. The chain links TRBV7-8 to TRBJ2-7; the D gene is possibly TRBD1 (5 bases). V was cut by 1 base and J by 4 bases, with 17 bases left in between. CDR3 length: 16 amino acids. CDR1 SGHVS and CDR2 FQNEAQ come from the germline V gene. The CDR3 here is CASSLELRQRIYEQYF. DNA for the CDR3: TGTGCCAGCAGCTTAGAACTGAGACAGAGGATTTACGAGCAGTACTTC.

CDR3 coding DNA: TGTGCCAGCAGGACACCAACAGGGGAGGTCACCGGGGAGCTGTTTTTT. This translates into CASRTPTGEVTGELFF. The chain employs TRBV2 and TRBJ2-2, with TRBD1 as a possible D gene (7 bases). V shed 6 bases and J shed 4 bases, with 18 bases lying between them. Germline V lookup: CDR1 SNHLY, CDR2 FYNNEI. The CDR3 is made up of 16 amino acids.

This chain links TRBV11-2 with TRBJ1-2; 9 positions match TRBD1. Trimming cost V 5 bases and J 4 bases; bases outside gene matches: 2. Germline values: CDR1 SGHAT, CDR2 FQNNGV. The length of the CDR3 is 13 residues. The CDR3: CASSVGQGYGYTF. The CDR3 region has the DNA TGTGCCAGCAGCGTGGGACAGGGCTATGGCTACACCTTC.

V and J are TRBV11-2 and TRBJ1-2, with no clear D. This CDR3 spans 15 amino acids. Germline CDR1 and CDR2: SGHAT and FQNNGV. Trimming stripped 1 base from V and 8 bases from J, with 17 bases between. CDR3 nucleotides: TGTGCCAGCAGCTTAGTTACGAATTTCAAGAGGGGCTACACCTTC. The encoded protein is CASSLVTNFKRGYTF.

The rearrangement links TRBV28 to TRBJ2-3, with 9 bases aligning to TRBD2. Trimming removed 2 bases from V and 4 bases from J; junction bases left unmatched: 4. From germline, CDR1 is MDHEN and CDR2 SYDVKM. The CDR3 covers 15 residues. The CDR3 loop is CASSLAGGPPDTQYF. The CDR3 coding sequence is TGTGCCAGCAGTTTAGCGGGGGGGCCGCCAGATACGCAGTATTTT. Combining the CDR3 with reference TRBV28 and TRBJ2-3 gives the whole variable domain DVKVTQSSRYLVKRTGEKVFLECVQDMDHENMFWYRQDPGLGLRLIYFSYDVKMKEKGDIPEGYSVSREKKERFSLILESASTNQTSMYLCASSLAGGPPDTQYFGPGTRLTVL.

The chain uses TRBV5-5 and TRBJ1-5; no clear D. The CDR3 is 12 residues long. The germline V and J ends were trimmed by 0 bases and 9 bases, with 7 bases remaining between them. Germline CDR1 is SGHKS and CDR2 is YYEKEE (reference sequence). CDR3 sequence: CASSLGAGPQHF. Here the CDR3 DNA reads TGTGCCAGCAGCTTGGGGGCAGGGCCCCAGCATTTT.

The chain links TRBV11-3 to TRBJ2-7, with D possibly matching TRBD2 (6 bases). There are 16 residues in the CDR3. The V gene's germline CDR1 is SGHNT and CDR2 YENEEA. Trimming took off 1 base at V and 0 bases at J, with 13 bases between the two ends. The CDR3 loop is CASSLGGVFHSYEQYF. The DNA for the CDR3 is TGTGCCAGCAGCTTAGGGGGGGTCTTTCACTCCTACGAGCAGTACTTC. Looking up the rest from reference TRBV11-3 and TRBJ2-7 gives the full variable domain: EAGVVQSPRYKIIEKKQPVAFWCNPISGHNTLYWYLQNLGQGPELLIRYENEEAVDDSQLPKDRFSAERLKGVDSTLKIQPAELGDSAVYLCASSLGGVFHSYEQYFGPGTRLTVT.

This chain links TRBV21-1 with TRBJ2-7; TRBD1 is taken as the D call from the table, unchecked against the DNA. TRBV21-1 has pseudogene status. This CDR3 region has 13 residues. The CDR3 DNA follows: TGTGCCAGCAGCAAACGACAGTACTACGAGCAGTACTTC. As protein: CASSKRQYYEQYF.

The chain recombines TRBV10-3 with TRBJ1-2; D unclear. Per germline, CDR1 ENHRY and CDR2 SYGVKD. The V and J ends lost 3 bases and 6 bases respectively, with 8 bases between them. CDR3 length equals 12 residues. This CDR3 is CAISDPGDGYTF. The CDR3 DNA is TGTGCCATCAGTGACCCCGGGGATGGCTACACCTTC.